This is a list of T cell receptor beta chains from one sample in a study of shared clonotypes between healthy human individuals. TCRdb keeps only in-frame clones here, not all; method: immunoSEQ multiplex PCR. The sample lists about 2 million clones, over 85% occurring once. The sample was naive CD8+ T cells sorted from blood. The receptors here all came from a man between 18 and 35 years old in good health. Both conserved end residues are part of each CDR3. The D gene is left open where the match is weak. The size entry is marked missing in some rows and otherwise reads once, few, many or a size class.

d_call j_call clone_size v_call cdr3_aa cdr3_nt
- TRBJ1-1 once TRBV11-3 CASSPGPGKNTEAFF TGTGCCAGCAGCCCCGGTCCGGGGAAGAACACTGAAGCTTTCTTT
- TRBJ2-7 - TRBV6-1 CASSEARGFSYEQYF TGTGCCAGCAGTGAAGCGCGGGGATTCTCCTACGAGCAGTACTTC
- TRBJ1-5 - TRBV5-1 CASSYDRPYSNQPQHF TGCGCCAGCAGCTATGACAGACCCTATAGCAATCAGCCCCAGCATTTT
TRBD2 TRBJ2-1 - TRBV9 CASSPQAGTSGNNEQFF TGTGCCAGCAGCCCGCAAGCCGGGACTAGCGGGAACAATGAGCAGTTCTTC
- TRBJ2-7 - TRBV2 CASSEAGGGGYEQYF TGTGCCAGCAGTGAAGCCGGCGGGGGCGGGTACGAGCAGTACTTC
- TRBJ2-3 - TRBV18 CASSSTSTDTQYF TGTGCCAGCTCTAGTACTAGCACAGATACGCAGTATTTT
- TRBJ1-4 - TRBV11-2 CASSLDHYEKLFF TGTGCCAGCAGCTTAGATCATTATGAAAAACTGTTTTTT
- TRBJ1-1 - TRBV9 CASSVAGAGTEAFF TGTGCCAGCAGCGTCGCGGGCGCGGGAACTGAAGCTTTCTTT
- TRBJ1-3 - TRBV11-2 CASSPGTTGNTIYF TGTGCCAGCAGCCCCGGGACAACCGGAAACACCATATATTTT
TRBD2 TRBJ2-7 - TRBV7-2 CASSLTSGGSPSYEQYF TGTGCCAGCAGCTTGACGAGCGGCGGGAGCCCTTCCTACGAGCAGTACTTC
- TRBJ2-2 - TRBV4-3 CASSQGLPGELFF TGCGCCAGCAGCCAAGGATTGCCCGGGGAGCTGTTTTTT
TRBD2 TRBJ2-3 - TRBV7-8 CASSWGLAGVADTQYF TGTGCCAGCAGCTGGGGACTAGCGGGAGTGGCAGATACGCAGTATTTT
TRBD2 TRBJ2-1 - TRBV7-9 CASSPNSGMVYNEQFF TGTGCCAGCAGCCCGAATAGCGGGATGGTCTACAATGAGCAGTTCTTC
TRBD1 TRBJ2-7 - TRBV7-8 CASSVDRAQSYEQYF TGTGCCAGCAGCGTAGACAGGGCCCAATCCTACGAGCAGTACTTC
TRBD2 TRBJ2-2 - TRBV7-2 CASSWGTSGEVDTGELFF TGTGCCAGCAGCTGGGGGACTAGCGGGGAGGTGGACACCGGGGAGCTGTTTTTT
TRBD2 TRBJ2-3 - TRBV19 CASTGLAGGSKDTQYF TGTGCCAGCACGGGACTAGCGGGAGGGTCGAAAGATACGCAGTATTTT
- TRBJ2-7 - TRBV2 CASSDSWGGAEEQYF TGTGCCAGCAGTGACTCTTGGGGCGGGGCGGAAGAGCAGTACTTC
- TRBJ2-5 - TRBV6-5 CASSPIPTQGTQYF TGTGCCAGCAGTCCAATCCCCACTCAGGGGACCCAGTACTTC
- TRBJ2-7 - TRBV7-9 CASSPVGAYEQYF TGTGCCAGCAGCCCCGTAGGAGCCTACGAGCAGTACTTC
- TRBJ2-3 - TRBV9 CASSVGTYTDTQYF TGTGCCAGCAGCGTAGGGACGTACACAGATACGCAGTATTTT
- TRBJ2-7 - TRBV6-4 CASSDSGFSYEQYF TGTGCCAGCAGTGACTCGGGCTTTAGCTACGAGCAGTACTTC
TRBD2 TRBJ2-3 - TRBV4-1 CASSQGLAGSPSTDTQYF TGCGCCAGCAGCCAGGGACTAGCGGGTTCCCCTAGCACAGATACGCAGTATTTT
TRBD2 TRBJ2-2 - TRBV7-9 CASSLSGGITGELFF TGTGCCAGCAGTCTTAGCGGGGGGATCACCGGGGAGCTGTTTTTT
TRBD1 TRBJ2-7 - TRBV7-2 CASSLNPTGIYEQYF TGTGCCAGCAGCCTTAACCCGACAGGGATCTACGAGCAGTACTTC
- TRBJ1-1 - TRBV7-9 CASSLMPPNTEAFF TGTGCCAGCAGCTTAATGCCGCCGAACACTGAAGCTTTCTTT
- TRBJ2-3 - TRBV4-3 CASSQDTGYFTDTQYF TGCGCCAGCAGCCAAGACACCGGGTATTTCACAGATACGCAGTATTTT
TRBD2 TRBJ2-2 - TRBV7-6 CASSLSPVAGENTGELFF TGTGCCAGCAGCCTGAGTCCGGTCGCGGGGGAGAACACCGGGGAGCTGTTTTTT
- TRBJ2-7 - TRBV9 CASSDRVAPYEQYF TGTGCCAGCAGCGATCGGGTGGCCCCCTACGAGCAGTACTTC
- TRBJ2-7 - TRBV28 CASSLRFYYEQYF TGTGCCAGCAGTTTAAGGTTTTATTACGAGCAGTACTTC
- TRBJ2-1 - TRBV9 CASSVGEGNNEQFF TGTGCCAGCAGCGTAGGAGAGGGGAACAATGAGCAGTTCTTC
- TRBJ1-2 once TRBV27 CASSPRRWEGYTF TGTGCCAGCAGTCCCCGGAGGTGGGAAGGCTACACCTTC
- TRBJ2-5 once TRBV2 CASMEGQETQYF TGTGCCAGCATGGAGGGCCAAGAGACCCAGTACTTC
TRBD2 TRBJ2-2 - TRBV7-2 CASSLPAGVGELFF TGTGCCAGCAGCTTACCAGCGGGAGTCGGGGAGCTGTTTTTT
- TRBJ2-2 - TRBV27 CASSLDGGHHTYTGELFF TGTGCCAGCAGTTTAGACGGCGGGCACCATACGTATACCGGGGAGCTGTTTTTT
TRBD1 TRBJ1-2 - TRBV19 CASKPGQGVANYGYTF TGTGCCAGTAAACCGGGGCAGGGGGTGGCTAACTATGGCTACACCTTC
- TRBJ2-7 - TRBV29-1 CSVEADGTYEQYF TGCAGCGTTGAGGCCGACGGAACCTACGAGCAGTACTTC
TRBD1 TRBJ1-5 - TRBV30 CAWSQGAGNQPQHF TGTGCCTGGAGTCAGGGGGCAGGTAATCAGCCCCAGCATTTT
TRBD2 TRBJ2-3 - TRBV7-6 CASSDKPGLASDTQYF TGTGCCAGCAGCGACAAGCCGGGACTAGCGTCAGATACGCAGTATTTT
- TRBJ2-1 - TRBV5-8 CASRLTTLYNEQFF TGTGCCAGCAGACTAACAACTCTTTACAATGAGCAGTTCTTC
- TRBJ2-7 - TRBV11-2 CASSLTGTLGEQYF TGTGCCAGCAGCTTGACCGGGACATTGGGCGAGCAGTACTTC
- TRBJ1-5 - TRBV19 CASSIAGGSNQPQHF TGTGCCAGTAGTATCGCGGGTGGGAGCAATCAGCCCCAGCATTTT